This T cell receptor beta chain was obtained from a study of beta chain features in type 1 diabetes (dated by TCRdb to 2016 to 2019). As for the study more broadly: Mean age, gender distribution, total cell number and subset yield were not different between patients and healthy donors. Across all samples, roughly 110,000,000 sorted cells were examined, and cell number per subset correlated strongly with RNA yield. In the study, recently diagnosed type 1 diabetes patients and matched healthy donors were compared on the TCRB repertoires of their sorted circulating CD4+ T cell subsets. Whereas all 30 or so donors provided naive and central memory subsets, regulatory and stem cell-like memory subsets were isolated from just 8 patients and about eight healthy donors.

This clone was recorded at least ten times. Its antigen remains unidentified. No clone much larger than this one lies a single base away; base qualities are absent. The germline V gene provides CDR1 MDHEN and CDR2 SYDVKM. Germline trimming amounts to 7 bases on V and 6 bases on J, with 8 as the count of junction bases outside the gene matches. Taken from cysteine to phenylalanine, the CDR3 has 15 residues. The CDR3 DNA has 45 bases and is translated from base 1. The entire isolated RNA was reverse transcribed using the High Capacity cDNA Reverse Transcription Kit, and thus expressed TCRB transcripts were sequenced. Naive, central memory and regulatory T cell samples underwent deep immunoSEQ sequencing, averaging approximately 3.5 million total reads per sample. After sorted cells were lysed in RLT buffer, RNA was extracted with DNase-treated RNeasy Micro or Mini kits, with the choice depending on cell number. Each cell subset was processed separately to prevent cross-contamination, with patient and healthy donor samples processed together. Using the immunoSEQ multiplex PCR, TCRB sequences were amplified from cDNA into 87-bp fragments spanning the CDR3 region. The amplicons were sequenced using the Illumina HiSeq platform. From the authors' description of their analysis: PCR bias was corrected computationally using synthetic template baselines, and reads within Hamming distance 2 were collapsed, with unmergeable singletons discarded. Reads were aligned to IMGT to assign V, D and J genes, CDR3 length, and insertions or deletions at six rearrangement sites. Within each subset, clonotype counts were normalized to sorted cell number, after which true diversity and Gini coefficients were computed with the tcR R package. Repertoire sharing was quantified using the overlap coefficient calculated on TCRB nucleotide sequences. Sourced from immuneACCESS, this table was stored by TCRdb with only in-frame sequences that have V and J called. A share of the clones is absent; for the studies checked, an unresolved V gene accounts for under half, and the remainder has no known explanation. V, J and clone size reflect that table, while D and trimming were determined from the DNA. Across this sample there are 150,000 to 190,000 clones, with roughly 8.1% seen only once. Jointly, the top ten make up approximately 0.65% of the sample.

Each donor gave one peripheral blood draw, roughly 120 mL on average, collected into heparinised tubes. A BD FACSAria II and a panel including CD45RO, CCR7, CD25, CD127, CD95 and CD27 were used to sort naive, central memory, regulatory and stem cell-like memory CD4+ T cells. A purity above 98% was achieved for all sorted populations. Right away, PBMCs were isolated by Lymphoprep density gradient centrifugation and were stained directly, with no culture step. To minimize batch effects, samples were stained and sorted in pairs, one healthy donor with one patient per experiment. Summary of the overall study and its limitations: At VDJ recombination sites, type 1 diabetes patients had fewer insertions and more deleted nucleotides, which implies abnormalities in thymic rearrangement. Sequencing cDNA rather than genomic DNA could over-represent highly expressing activated cells, although activation and CD3 levels did not differ between groups. Shorter templates might have been favored by PCR, but patient and control samples were amplified and corrected together, so both groups would have been affected equally by any skew. A moderate but significant shortening of TCRB CDR3 length was observed in type 1 diabetes patients in all four CD4+ subsets. Naive, central memory and regulatory TCRB repertoires appeared to be more similar among patients than among healthy donors. Because the HLA sub-analyses included only small numbers of individuals, any influence of HLA type on TCRB rearrangement was left unresolved.

Material: central memory CD4+ T cells from blood. The chain is assembled from TRBV28 and TRBJ2-2, and TRBD2 aligns with 10 junction nucleotides. The receptor comes from a man younger than 35 in good health. For the CDR3, the sequence is CASTSGGARAGELFF. The DNA reads as follows: TGTGCCAGCACCAGCGGGGGGGCGAGGGCCGGGGAGCTGTTTTTT.